This passage covers 4 T cell receptor beta chains from one sample sequenced in a study of blood T cell repertoires in COVID-19. Sequenced by immunoSEQ multiplex PCR; TCRdb stores in-frame clones only, minus some. The sample includes about 300,000 clones, around nine tenths of them seen just once. The specimen was PBMCs or T cells enriched from blood (not recorded which). The receptors shown here come from a woman under 40 who had recovered from COVID-19.

The gene calls are TRBV6-5 and TRBJ1-2; no definite D call. V lost 6 bases and J 0 bases, leaving 14 bases between the germline ends. Germline assignment: CDR1 MNHEY and CDR2 SVGAGI. The CDR3 has 15 residues. This CDR3 reads CASSEGPGTNYGYTF. CDR3 sequence (DNA): TGTGCCAGCAGCGAGGGTCCCGGTACTAACTATGGCTACACCTTC.

The genes are TRBV27 and TRBJ2-5, with D uncertain. Trimming pared 0 bases from V and 2 bases from J, leaving 7 bases between. Germline values: CDR1 MNHEY, CDR2 SMNVEV (reference sequence). The CDR3 length is 14 residues. CDR3 protein: CASSLSRLQETQYF. The CDR3 nucleotides are TGTGCCAGCAGTTTATCGAGGCTACAAGAGACCCAGTACTTC.

The rearrangement links TRBV19 to TRBJ2-7; 10 bases align to TRBD1. This CDR3 region has 13 residues. Germline CDR1 reads LNHDA; CDR2 reads SQIVND (reference sequence). J was trimmed by 4 bases and V by 8 bases; bases with no gene match: 5. The CDR3 spells CASGWTGGYEQYF. CDR3 DNA sequence: TGTGCCAGTGGTTGGACAGGGGGATACGAGCAGTACTTC.

V usage is TRBV30 and J usage is TRBJ1-3; a weak D match, TRBD1 (5 bases). V was shortened by 3 bases and J by 0 bases, with 12 bases between the two germline ends. Germline loops: CDR1 GTSNPN, CDR2 SVGIG (reference sequence). The CDR3 covers 15 residues. CDR3 region: CAWSATVRSGNTIYF. CDR3 nucleotide sequence: TGTGCCTGGAGCGCGACAGTTCGCTCTGGAAACACCATATATTTT.